This record looks at one T cell receptor beta chain sequence and its context. The data belong to a study of blood T cell repertoires in COVID-19. Across the study: COVID-19 samples from acute and convalescent phases originated in the United States, Italy and Spain.

The junction had 16 bases not matched to a gene; V was cut back by 0 bases and J by 2 bases. This CDR3 is built from 19 residues. The germline V gene has CDR1 LNHNV and CDR2 YYDKDF (reference sequence). Profiling relied on immunoSEQ multiplex PCR, and the TCRdb table lists in-frame clones only, not all of them. There are 200,000 or so clones in the sample; roughly 88% occur only once, and approximately 2.3% lies in the top ten. The clonotype comes from a woman in her forties with acute COVID-19. This chain uses TRBV15 with TRBJ2-7, with 7 positions matching TRBD1. The sequencing input was PBMCs or T cells enriched from blood (not recorded which). The CDR3 DNA follows: TGTGCCACCAGCAGAGACAATCCCCGCCCGGGACAGAAGACCTACGAGCAGTACTTC. Its translation: CATSRDNPRPGQKTYEQYF.